What follows describes a single T cell receptor (beta chain). J lost 3 bases, V lost 3 bases, and 8 bases had no gene match. Germline V gene sequence: CDR1 SNHLY, CDR2 FYNNEI. The CDR3 sequence is 16 residues long. Sequenced by immunoSEQ multiplex PCR; TCRdb stores in-frame clones only, minus some. Found here are some 120,000 clones, around nine tenths of them singletons; the top ten hold around 7.3%. This record belongs to a study of blood T cell repertoires in COVID-19. Study-level background: Sample material is recorded as cDNA or gDNA derived from T cells, B-cell-depleted T cells, or PBMCs.

The source material was peripheral blood. This TCR derives from a man aged 50-60 years with acute or convalescent COVID-19. The chain links TRBV2 to TRBJ2-7, with TRBD2 matching 10 bases. CDR3 DNA: TGTGCCAGCAGTGATATAGGCCTAGCGGGAGACTACGAGCAGTACTTC. The encoded protein is CASSDIGLAGDYEQYF.